These 3 T cell receptor beta chains came from one sample sequenced in a study of blood T cell repertoires in COVID-19. Measured with immunoSEQ multiplex PCR; TCRdb has only the in-frame clones, and not every one. The sample has about 230,000 clones; 88% are singletons. What was sequenced was peripheral blood. The receptors come from a woman aged 55 to 70 with acute or convalescent COVID-19.

The rearrangement uses TRBV25-1 and TRBJ2-3; TRBD2 agrees at 7 bases. The CDR3 has 15 residues. Per germline, CDR1 MGHDK and CDR2 SYGVNS. Losses at the gene ends were 4 bases for V and 6 bases for J; bases not matched to a gene: 10. CDR3 protein: CASSVWGGLYDTQYF. CDR3 DNA sequence: TGTGCCAGCAGTGTTTGGGGGGGACTATATGATACGCAGTATTTT.

The chain couples TRBV6-6 to TRBJ1-3; tentative D call: TRBD1 (5 bases). The CDR3 consists of 14 residues. Germline loops: CDR1 MNHNY, CDR2 SVGAGI (reference sequence). V gave up 2 bases and J gave up 8 bases, with 13 bases separating them. The CDR3 loop is CASSYAGRSDTIYF. The CDR3 region has the DNA TGTGCCAGCAGTTACGCGGGGCGGTCTGACACCATATATTTT.

This chain uses TRBV18 with TRBJ2-7, with D possibly matching TRBD1 (7 bases). The CDR3 runs to 18 residues. Germline V lookup: CDR1 KGHSH, CDR2 LQKENI. V lost 2 bases and J 1 base, leaving 21 bases between the germline ends. The chain's CDR3 is CASSPRGATGATSYEQYF. The CDR3 DNA sequence: TGTGCCAGCTCACCAAGGGGGGCAACAGGGGCAACTTCCTACGAGCAGTACTTC.